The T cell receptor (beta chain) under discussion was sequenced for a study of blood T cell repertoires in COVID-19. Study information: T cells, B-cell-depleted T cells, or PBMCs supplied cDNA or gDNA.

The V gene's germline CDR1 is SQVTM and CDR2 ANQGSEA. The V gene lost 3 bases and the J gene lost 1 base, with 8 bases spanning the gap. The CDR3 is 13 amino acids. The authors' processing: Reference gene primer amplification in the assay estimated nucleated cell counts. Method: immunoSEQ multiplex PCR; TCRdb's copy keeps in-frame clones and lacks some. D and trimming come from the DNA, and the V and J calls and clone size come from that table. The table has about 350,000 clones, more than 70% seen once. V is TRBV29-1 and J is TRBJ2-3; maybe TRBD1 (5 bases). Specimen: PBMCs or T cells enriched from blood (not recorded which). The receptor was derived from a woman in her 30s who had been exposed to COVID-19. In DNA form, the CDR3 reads TGCAGCGTTGATTCCAGGGGCACAGATACGCAGTATTTT. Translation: CSVDSRGTDTQYF.